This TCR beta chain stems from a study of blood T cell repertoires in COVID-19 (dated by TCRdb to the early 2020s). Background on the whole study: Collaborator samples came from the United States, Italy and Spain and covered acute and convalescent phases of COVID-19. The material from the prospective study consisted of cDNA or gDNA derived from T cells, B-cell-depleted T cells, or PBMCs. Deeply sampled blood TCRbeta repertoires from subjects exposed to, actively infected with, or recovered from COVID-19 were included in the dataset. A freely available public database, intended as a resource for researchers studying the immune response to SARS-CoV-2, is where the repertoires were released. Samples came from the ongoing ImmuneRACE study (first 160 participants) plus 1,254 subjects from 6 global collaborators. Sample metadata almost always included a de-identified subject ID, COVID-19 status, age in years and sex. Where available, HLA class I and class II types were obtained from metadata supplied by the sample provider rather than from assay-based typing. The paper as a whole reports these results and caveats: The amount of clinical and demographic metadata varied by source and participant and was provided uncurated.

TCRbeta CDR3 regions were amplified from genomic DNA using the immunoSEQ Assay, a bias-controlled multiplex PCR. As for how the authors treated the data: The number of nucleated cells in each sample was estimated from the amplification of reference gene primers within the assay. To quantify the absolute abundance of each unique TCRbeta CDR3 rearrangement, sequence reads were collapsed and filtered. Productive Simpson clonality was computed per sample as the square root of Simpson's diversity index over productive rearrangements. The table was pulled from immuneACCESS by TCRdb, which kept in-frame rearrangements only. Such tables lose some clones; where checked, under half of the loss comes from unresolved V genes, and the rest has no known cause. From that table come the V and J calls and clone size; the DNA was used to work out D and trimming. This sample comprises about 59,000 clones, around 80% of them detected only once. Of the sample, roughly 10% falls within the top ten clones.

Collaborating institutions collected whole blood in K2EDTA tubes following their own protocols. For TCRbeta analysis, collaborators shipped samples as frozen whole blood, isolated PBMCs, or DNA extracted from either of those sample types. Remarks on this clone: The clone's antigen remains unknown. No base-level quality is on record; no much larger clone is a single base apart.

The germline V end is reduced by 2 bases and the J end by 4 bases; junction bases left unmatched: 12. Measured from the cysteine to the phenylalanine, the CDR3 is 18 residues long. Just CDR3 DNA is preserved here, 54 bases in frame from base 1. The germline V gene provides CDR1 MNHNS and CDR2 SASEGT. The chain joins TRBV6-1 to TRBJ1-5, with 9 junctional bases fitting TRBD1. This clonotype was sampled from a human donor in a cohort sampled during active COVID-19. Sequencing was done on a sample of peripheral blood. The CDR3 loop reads CASSEPPGGQGSNQPQHF. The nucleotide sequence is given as TGTGCCAGCAGTGAACCCCCCGGGGGACAGGGATCGAATCAGCCCCAGCATTTT.